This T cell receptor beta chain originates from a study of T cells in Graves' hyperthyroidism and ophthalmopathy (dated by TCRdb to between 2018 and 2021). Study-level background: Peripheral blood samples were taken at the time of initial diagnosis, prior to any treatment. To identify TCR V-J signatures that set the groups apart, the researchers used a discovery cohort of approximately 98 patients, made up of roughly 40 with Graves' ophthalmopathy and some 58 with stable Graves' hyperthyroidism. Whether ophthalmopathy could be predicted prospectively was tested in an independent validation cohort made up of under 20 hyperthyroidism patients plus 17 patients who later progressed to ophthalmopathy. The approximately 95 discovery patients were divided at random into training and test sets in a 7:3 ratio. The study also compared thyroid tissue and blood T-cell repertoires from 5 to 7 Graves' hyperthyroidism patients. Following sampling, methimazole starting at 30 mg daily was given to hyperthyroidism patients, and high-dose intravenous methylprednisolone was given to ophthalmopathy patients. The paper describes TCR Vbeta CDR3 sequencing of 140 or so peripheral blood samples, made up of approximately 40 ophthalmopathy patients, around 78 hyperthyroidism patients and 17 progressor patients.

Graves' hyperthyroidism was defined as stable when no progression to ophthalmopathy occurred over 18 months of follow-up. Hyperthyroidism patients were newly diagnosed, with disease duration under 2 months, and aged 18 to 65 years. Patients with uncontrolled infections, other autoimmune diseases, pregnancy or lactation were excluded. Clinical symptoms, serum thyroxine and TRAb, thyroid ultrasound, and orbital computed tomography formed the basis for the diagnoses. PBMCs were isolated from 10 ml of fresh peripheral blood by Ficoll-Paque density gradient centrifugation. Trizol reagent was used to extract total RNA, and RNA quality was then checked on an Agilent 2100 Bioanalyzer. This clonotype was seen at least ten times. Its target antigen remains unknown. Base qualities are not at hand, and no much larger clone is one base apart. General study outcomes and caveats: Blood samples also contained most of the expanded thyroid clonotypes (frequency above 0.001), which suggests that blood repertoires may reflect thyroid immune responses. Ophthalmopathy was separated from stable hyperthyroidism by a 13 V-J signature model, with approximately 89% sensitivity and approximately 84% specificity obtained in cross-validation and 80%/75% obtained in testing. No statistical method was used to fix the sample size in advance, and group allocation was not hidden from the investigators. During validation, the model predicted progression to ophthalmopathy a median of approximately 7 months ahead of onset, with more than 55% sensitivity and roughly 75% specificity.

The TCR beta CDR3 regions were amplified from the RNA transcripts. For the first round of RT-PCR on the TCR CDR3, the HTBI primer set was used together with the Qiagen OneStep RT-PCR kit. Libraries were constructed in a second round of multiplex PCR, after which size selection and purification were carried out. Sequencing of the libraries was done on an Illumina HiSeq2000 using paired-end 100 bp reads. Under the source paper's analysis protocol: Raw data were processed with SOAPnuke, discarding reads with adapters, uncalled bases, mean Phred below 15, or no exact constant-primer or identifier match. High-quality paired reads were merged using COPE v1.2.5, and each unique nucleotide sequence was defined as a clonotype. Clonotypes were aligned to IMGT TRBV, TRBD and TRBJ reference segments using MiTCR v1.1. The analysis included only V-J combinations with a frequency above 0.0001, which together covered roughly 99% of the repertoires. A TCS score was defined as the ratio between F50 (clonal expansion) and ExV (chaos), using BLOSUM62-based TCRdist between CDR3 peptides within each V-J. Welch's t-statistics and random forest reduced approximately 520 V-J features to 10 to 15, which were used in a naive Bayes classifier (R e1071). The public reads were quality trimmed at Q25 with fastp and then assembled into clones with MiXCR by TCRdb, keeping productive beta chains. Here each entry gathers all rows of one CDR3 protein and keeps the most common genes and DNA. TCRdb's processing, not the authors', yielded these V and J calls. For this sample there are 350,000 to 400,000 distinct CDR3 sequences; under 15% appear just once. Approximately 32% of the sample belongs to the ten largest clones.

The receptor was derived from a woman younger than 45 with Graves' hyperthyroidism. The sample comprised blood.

Here is the DNA: TGCAGTGCTAGAGTACTGGCGGGAGCCCTCTACAATGAGCAGTTCTTC. Translated, this gives CSARVLAGALYNEQFF. Recombination linked TRBV20-1 to TRBJ2-1, with TRBD2 identical over 7 junction bases. Compared with germline, V lacks 1 base and J lacks 3 bases; bases without a gene match: 9. The germline V gene (reference sequence) sets CDR1 to DFQATT and CDR2 to SNEGSKA. There are 16 amino acids in the CDR3, from cysteine to phenylalanine inclusive. The kept DNA is CDR3 alone, 48 bases in frame from the first base.